This is a list of T cell receptor beta chains from one sample in a study of T cell responses to AZD1222 COVID-19 vaccine. TCRdb keeps only in-frame clones here, not all; method: immunoSEQ multiplex PCR. The sample records fewer than 130,000 clones, around 90% being singletons. The source material was peripheral blood, sampled 28 days after the second AZD1222 dose. These TCRs come from an adult who received the AZD1222 COVID-19 vaccine. The CDR3 runs from the conserved cysteine through the conserved F or W. Each record gives: V gene, D gene, J gene, CDR3 DNA, CDR3 protein. A D gene is named only where the DNA matches it firmly.

>TRBV5-1|NA|TRBJ2-7
TGCGCCAGCACTTTGGGTGGCGGTTCCTCCTACGAGCAGTACTTC
CASTLGGGSSYEQYF
>TRBV6-5|TRBD1|TRBJ1-5
TGTGCCAGCCGGACAGGGAGGAATCAGCCCCAGCATTTT
CASRTGRNQPQHF
>TRBV12-3/TRBV12-4|NA|TRBJ1-5
TGTGCCAGCCTCGGGACGGATAATCAGCCCCAGCATTTT
CASLGTDNQPQHF
>TRBV18|TRBD1|TRBJ2-5
TGTGCCAGCTCGACCGGGACAGGCCAAGAGACCCAGTACTTC
CASSTGTGQETQYF
>TRBV7-9|NA|TRBJ2-1
TGTGCCAGCACCTCCGCAGTGTGGGAGCAGTTCTTC
CASTSAVWEQFF
>TRBV5-4|NA|TRBJ2-5
TGTGCCAGCACCAACCCACCGTTGGAGACCCAGTACTTC
CASTNPPLETQYF
>TRBV7-8|TRBD2|TRBJ2-1
TGTGCCAGCAGCAACCCATACGGGACTACTGACTCCTACAATGAGCAGTTCTTC
CASSNPYGTTDSYNEQFF
>TRBV27|NA|TRBJ1-4
TGTGCCAGCAGTTTCTTAACAGGGCTTGGGGAAAAACTGTTTTTT
CASSFLTGLGEKLFF
>TRBV18|TRBD1|TRBJ1-1
TGTGCCAGCTCACCGGGACAGTCTTATGAAGCTTTCTTT
CASSPGQSYEAFF
>TRBV28|NA|TRBJ2-5
TGTGCTTCCGGAGAACAAGAGACCCAGTACTTC
CASGEQETQYF